The rows below give T cell receptor beta chains drawn from one sample of a study of blood T cell repertoires in COVID-19. Here immunoSEQ multiplex PCR was the method, and the copy in TCRdb shows in-frame clones only, minus some. The sample gives 90,000 or so clones, roughly 72% of which show up once; approximately 23% is in the top ten. The specimen was peripheral blood. Source of these receptors: a woman aged 55-69 years in a cohort sampled during active or convalescent COVID-19. CDR3s include the opening cysteine and the closing phenylalanine or tryptophan. A D gene is named only where the DNA matches it firmly. Clone size appears in some rows only: once, few, many, or a class for an expanded clone.

D	size	V	J	DNA	CDR3
NA	NA	TRBV19	TRBJ1-1	TGTGCCAGTAGTATAGTAGGCAGGGTCCACACTGAAGCTTTCTTT	CASSIVGRVHTEAFF
TRBD1	NA	TRBV4-3	TRBJ1-1	TGCGCCAGCAGCGGGGACAGCGGGGGGTCTGAAGCTTTCTTT	CASSGDSGGSEAFF
NA	NA	TRBV13	TRBJ1-1	TGTGCCAGCAGCCTCAGGCCCGAGACTGAAGCTTTCTTT	CASSLRPETEAFF
TRBD1	NA	TRBV5-1	TRBJ1-2	TGCGCCAGCAGCAACTCGGGACAGTACTATGGCTACACCTTC	CASSNSGQYYGYTF
NA	NA	TRBV5-1	TRBJ2-3	TGCGCCAGCAGCTTGTCGGGCACAGATACGCAGTATTTT	CASSLSGTDTQYF
NA	once	TRBV5-1	TRBJ1-2	TGCGCCAGCAGCTTGGCAGGGGCCGCTAACTATGGCTACACCTTC	CASSLAGAANYGYTF
TRBD2	NA	TRBV11-2	TRBJ2-3	TGTGCCAGCAGCTTGCTGCGGGGGGCCACAGATACGCAGTATTTT	CASSLLRGATDTQYF
TRBD2	few	TRBV7-2	TRBJ2-3	TGTGCCAGCAGCTTAGGTTTAGCGGGGGCTAGCACAGATACGCAGTATTTT	CASSLGLAGASTDTQYF
NA	NA	TRBV19	TRBJ1-2	TGTGCCAGTCGGGGGGATCTCTATGGCTACACCTTC	CASRGDLYGYTF
NA	NA	TRBV28	TRBJ2-2	TGTGCCAGCAGTACAAGGACAGTAAACACCGGGGAGCTGTTTTTT	CASSTRTVNTGELFF
TRBD1	NA	TRBV5-6	TRBJ2-3	TGTGCCAGCAGTCCGGGACAGGGCTTTGTTGAGCAGTATTTT	CASSPGQGFVEQYF
NA	NA	TRBV29-1	TRBJ2-3	TGCAGCGTGTCCAGGGGCTATCCCACAGATACGCAGTATTTT	CSVSRGYPTDTQYF
TRBD1	few	TRBV29-1	TRBJ1-1	TGCAGCGTAGGGACAGAATCTACGCCTAACACTGAAGCTTTCTTT	CSVGTESTPNTEAFF
NA	once	TRBV6-5	TRBJ2-5	TGTGCCAGCAGCCAGACAGAGAACCAAGAGACCCAGTACTTC	CASSQTENQETQYF
TRBD2	NA	TRBV7-3	TRBJ2-2	TGTGCCAGCAGCTCCAACGGGGGGTCGAACACCGGGGAGCTGTTTTTT	CASSSNGGSNTGELFF
TRBD1	NA	TRBV10-3	TRBJ1-1	TGTGCCATCACCACCGGGACAGGGGTGTTGGCTGAAGCTTTCTTT	CAITTGTGVLAEAFF
TRBD1	NA	TRBV19	TRBJ1-2	TGTGCCAGTATATCAACGGGACAGACCTATGGCTACACCTTC	CASISTGQTYGYTF
NA	NA	TRBV2	TRBJ2-5	TGTGCCAGCAAACGAGACAGCTGGGAGACCCAGTACTTC	CASKRDSWETQYF
TRBD1	NA	TRBV7-6	TRBJ2-1	TGTGCCAGCCGGGGACAGGGGGTTGATGAGCAGTTCTTC	CASRGQGVDEQFF
TRBD1	NA	TRBV3-1/TRBV3-2	TRBJ1-5	TGTGCCAGCAGCCAATATGTTGTCCGGCAGGGGGATCACCCCCAGCATTTT	CASSQYVVRQGDHPQHF
TRBD2	NA	TRBV5-3	TRBJ2-4	TGTGCCAGAAGCTGTTGTGGGGGGGAAAACATTCAGTACTTC	CARSCCGGENIQYF
TRBD1	few	TRBV19	TRBJ1-1	TGTGCCAGTAGTATGGGACAGACGAACACTGAAGCTTTCTTT	CASSMGQTNTEAFF
TRBD1	many	TRBV6-5	TRBJ1-2	TGTGCCAGCAGTTACCCGGGACAGGGATTAGGAGGCTACACCTTC	CASSYPGQGLGGYTF
NA	NA	TRBV2	TRBJ2-2	TGTGCCAGCAGTGAACGGTTCGGGGAGCTGTTTTTT	CASSERFGELFF
NA	NA	TRBV6-5	TRBJ2-5	TGTGCCAGCAGTTACTCGTTCGGGACTTCAGAGACCCAGTACTTC	CASSYSFGTSETQYF
NA	NA	TRBV4-1	TRBJ1-2	TGCGCCAGCAGCCAACCGGACAGATACTATGGCTACACCTTC	CASSQPDRYYGYTF
TRBD2	NA	TRBV11-3	TRBJ2-3	TGTGCCAGCAGCTTAGGCGGAGGGACTAGCGGAACAGATACGCAGTATTTT	CASSLGGGTSGTDTQYF
NA	once	TRBV5-4	TRBJ2-5	TGTGCCAGCAGCTTGGAGCCGAACCAAGAGACCCAGTACTTC	CASSLEPNQETQYF
NA	few	TRBV3-1/TRBV3-2	TRBJ2-7	TGTGCCAGCAGCCAACAGTATCTCTTCTACTTC	CASSQQYLFYF
NA	NA	TRBV25-1	TRBJ2-3	TGTGCCAGCAGTGACCCGGGAACAGATACGCAGTATTTT	CASSDPGTDTQYF